Each of the 23 T cell receptor beta chains below was sequenced from the same sample in a study of blood T cell repertoires in COVID-19. The method was immunoSEQ multiplex PCR; TCRdb's version includes in-frame clones alone and lacks a portion of them. The sample consists of over 450,000 clones, around 90% of them appearing once. Material: peripheral blood. The receptors were gathered from a woman in her forties or fifties with COVID-19, enrolled during active disease.

The count of this clone is one. Other DNA sequences in this specimen translate into the identical CDR3. This rearrangement joins TRBV5-6 to TRBJ2-1; D remains ambiguous. In germline, CDR1 is SGHDT, CDR2 YYEEEE. V was shortened by 0 bases and J by 2 bases, with 9 bases between the two germline ends. This CDR3 comprises 15 residues. The CDR3, as DNA: TGTGCCAGCAGCTTGGGTGATCGCGCCTACAATGAGCAGTTCTTC. Encoded protein: CASSLGDRAYNEQFF.

The chain couples TRBV30 to TRBJ1-2; 7 nucleotides align to TRBD1. The CDR3 is made up of 14 amino acids. Per the germline V gene, CDR1 is GTSNPN and CDR2 is SVGIG (reference sequence). J was trimmed by 4 bases and V by 2 bases; bases with no gene match: 7. The CDR3 region is CAWSTYGTAYGYTF. The CDR3, as DNA: TGTGCCTGGAGTACTTACGGGACAGCCTATGGCTACACCTTC. Full variable domain (remainder filled in from reference TRBV30 and TRBJ1-2): SQTIHQWPATLVQPVGSPLSLECTVEGTSNPNLYWYRQAAGRGLQLLFYSVGIGQISSEVPQNLSASRPQDRQFILSSKKLLLSDSGFYLCAWSTYGTAYGYTFGSGTRLTVV.

The chain uses TRBV30 and TRBJ1-5; 11 positions match TRBD1. V trimming: 2 bases; J trimming: 3 bases; junction bases outside the gene matches: 3. CDR3 length: 15 amino acids. CDR1 and CDR2 from the germline V gene are GTSNPN and SVGIG (reference sequence). CDR3 DNA: TGTGCCTGGAGTAGGGACAGGGGGTTCAATCAGCCCCAGCATTTT. This encodes CAWSRDRGFNQPQHF.

The genes are TRBV15 and TRBJ1-1; D unclear. CDR1 is LNHNV and CDR2 is YYDKDF in the germline V gene (reference sequence). This CDR3 comprises 12 residues. Trimming stripped 8 bases from V and 1 base from J, with 8 bases between. CDR3 bases: TGTGCCACCCAGAGGTGGAACACTGAAGCTTTCTTT. It encodes CATQRWNTEAFF. The entire variable domain, with the rest obtained from reference TRBV15 and TRBJ1-1, is as follows: DAMVIQNPRYQVTQFGKPVTLSCSQTLNHNVMYWYQQKSSQAPKLLFHYYDKDFNNEADTPDNFQSRRPNTSFCFLDIRSPGLGDTAMYLCATQRWNTEAFFGQGTRLTVV.

This rearrangement joins TRBV29-1 to TRBJ1-1; D unclear. This CDR3 is built from 13 residues. Germline values: CDR1 SQVTM, CDR2 ANQGSEA. Trimming stripped 7 bases from V and 3 bases from J, with 15 bases between. CDR3 in DNA: TGCAGCGGATCCAAGAGCCCGGACACTGAAGCTTTCTTT. It codes for CSGSKSPDTEAFF.

The chain recombines TRBV19 with TRBJ1-2; 7 bases line up with TRBD1. This CDR3 contains 14 residues. Germline V gene lookup returns CDR1 LNHDA and CDR2 SQIVND (reference sequence). Unmatched junction bases numbered 8, after V lost 3 bases and J lost 7 bases. The DNA for the CDR3 is TGTGCCAGTAGTATTGAACAGGGGATAGGTGGCTACACCTTC. As protein: CASSIEQGIGGYTF.

The rearrangement uses TRBV4-2 and TRBJ1-2; D is uncertain. CDR1 is LGHNA and CDR2 is YNFKEQ in the germline V gene. Trimming pared 4 bases from V and 5 bases from J, leaving 17 bases between. This CDR3 region has 15 residues. The CDR3 bases are TGTGCCAGCAGCCCCTCCACTGCCTCATGGTATGGCTACACCTTC. This encodes CASSPSTASWYGYTF.

The chain uses TRBV24-1 and TRBJ2-5, with D perhaps matching TRBD1 (6 bases). CDR3 length equals 13 residues. V was cut by 9 bases and J by 2 bases, with 12 bases left in between. The germline V gene encodes CDR1 KGHDR and CDR2 SFDVKD. CDR3 in amino acids: CATSLTGQETQYF. CDR3 sequence (DNA): TGTGCCACCTCCTTGACAGGTCAAGAGACCCAGTACTTC.

J is TRBJ2-5 and V is TRBV3-1 (or the pseudogene TRBV3-2); 7 bases agree with TRBD2. The CDR3 consists of 15 residues. CDR1 and CDR2 (germline): LGHDT, YNNKEL (reference sequence). The junction had 4 bases not matched to a gene; V was cut back by 1 base and J by 2 bases. CDR3 protein: CASSQATGGQETQYF. The CDR3 DNA sequence: TGTGCCAGCAGCCAAGCAACCGGGGGGCAAGAGACCCAGTACTTC.

The chain has TRBV6-4 and TRBJ2-3; 8 bases are shared with TRBD2. CDR1 is MRHNA, CDR2 SNTAGT, per germline. The CDR3 has 14 amino acids. J lost 7 bases, V lost 3 bases, and 6 bases had no gene match. Here the CDR3 reads CASSETGGPHTQYF. CDR3 nucleotide sequence: TGTGCCAGCAGTGAGACGGGGGGGCCACATACGCAGTATTTT.

This chain connects TRBV6-1 to TRBJ2-1, with a weak D call TRBD2 (5 bases). The V and J ends lost 8 bases and 4 bases respectively, with 12 bases between them. Germline V gene data show CDR1 as MNHNS and CDR2 as SASEGT. This CDR3 contains 13 residues. Here the CDR3 DNA reads TGTGCCAGCTCGGGGTTATGGTACAATGAGCAGTTCTTC. Translated: CASSGLWYNEQFF.

In its sample, this clone was seen once. This chain uses TRBV10-3 with TRBJ1-5, with D perhaps matching TRBD1 (5 bases). The CDR3 totals 16 residues. Per the germline V gene, CDR1 is ENHRY and CDR2 is SYGVKD. The germline V and J ends were trimmed by 2 bases and 0 bases, with 11 bases remaining between them. CDR3 residues: CAISEHPGYSNQPQHF. Here the CDR3 DNA reads TGTGCCATCAGTGAGCACCCAGGGTATAGCAATCAGCCCCAGCATTTT.

To note about this clone: Different DNA sequences within this sample yield the same CDR3. The rearrangement joins TRBV27 to TRBJ1-1; the match to TRBD1 covers 8 bases. Unmatched junction bases numbered 0, after V lost 2 bases and J lost 1 base. CDR1 is MNHEY, CDR2 SMNVEV, per germline (reference sequence). This CDR3 has 14 amino acids. In DNA form, the CDR3 reads TGTGCCAGCAGTTTAGGACAGGGGAACACTGAAGCTTTCTTT. Translating gives CASSLGQGNTEAFF.

The chain links TRBV24-1 to TRBJ2-5; perhaps TRBD1 as D (6 bases). The CDR3 spans 15 residues. Deletions cut 4 bases from V and 1 base from J, with 12 bases between. Looked up from germline, CDR1 is KGHDR and CDR2 is SFDVKD. CDR3 sequence reads: CATSERTAFQETQYF. Here the CDR3 DNA reads TGTGCCACCAGTGAAAGGACAGCCTTCCAAGAGACCCAGTACTTC.

The V gene is TRBV30, the J gene TRBJ2-3; maybe TRBD2 (5 bases). Germline V gene sequence: CDR1 GTSNPN, CDR2 SVGIG (reference sequence). Trimming cost V 0 bases and J 5 bases, with 9 bases left between them. This CDR3 is 13 amino acids long. CDR3 amino acids: CAWSVQGRDTQYF. The CDR3 coding sequence is TGTGCCTGGAGTGTACAAGGGAGAGATACGCAGTATTTT.

The chain recombines TRBV15 with TRBJ2-3; 11 bases agree with TRBD1. V shed 0 bases and J 6 bases; nucleotides not matched to a gene: 11. The CDR3 length is 18 residues. Germline CDR1 is LNHNV and CDR2 is YYDKDF (reference sequence). In DNA, the CDR3 is TGTGCCACCAGCAGAGATAAGGGCGGACAGGGGGCAATTGATACGCAGTATTTT. Protein sequence: CATSRDKGGQGAIDTQYF.

CDR3 coding DNA: TGTGCCAGCAGCAAAGAAGGGGACAGGGGAGAAGATGAGCAGTTCTTC. The encoded protein is CASSKEGDRGEDEQFF. The chain is built from TRBV21-1 and TRBJ2-1; the table names TRBD1, a call not compared with the DNA. TRBV21-1 constitutes a pseudogene. The CDR3 runs to 16 residues.

The chain has TRBV6-6 and TRBJ2-2; 7 bases line up with TRBD2. The ends lost 8 bases at V and 3 bases at J; junction bases unmatched: 3. The CDR3 length is 13 residues. The germline gives CDR1 MNHNY, CDR2 SVGAGI (reference sequence). The CDR3, as DNA: TGTGCCAGCCGGGGGGTGGACACCGGGGAGCTGTTTTTT. It encodes CASRGVDTGELFF.

The chain joins TRBV19 to TRBJ2-3, with a weak D call TRBD2 (7 bases). Germline CDR1 and CDR2: LNHDA and SQIVND (reference sequence). With 7 bases removed from V and 1 base from J, the gap between germline ends came to 12 bases. The CDR3 is 14 residues long. CDR3 in DNA: TGTGCCAGTAACGAGGGGGGGGGCACAGATACGCAGTATTTT. It yields the protein CASNEGGGTDTQYF.

This chain uses TRBV5-4 with TRBJ1-2, with 7 bases matching TRBD1. CDR1 is SGHNT, CDR2 YYREEE, per germline (reference sequence). The CDR3 is 15 residues long. J gave up 6 bases and V 4 bases, and 12 bases lay outside the gene matches. The CDR3 region is CASSLQRGLENGYTF. The DNA for the CDR3 is TGTGCCAGCAGCCTCCAAAGGGGGCTAGAGAATGGCTACACCTTC. The variable domain in full, completed from reference TRBV5-4 and TRBJ1-2, reads ETGVTQSPTHLIKTRGQQVTLRCSSQSGHNTVSWYQQALGQGPQFIFQYYREEENGRGNFPPRFSGLQFPNYSSELNVNALELDDSALYLCASSLQRGLENGYTFGSGTRLTVV.

The rearrangement links TRBV28 to TRBJ1-1, with D possibly being TRBD1 (6 bases). Germline CDR1 MDHEN, CDR2 SYDVKM. The CDR3 loop spans 11 amino acids. V lost 7 bases, J lost 11 bases, and 14 bases lay in between. The CDR3 DNA follows: TGTGCCAGCACCGGCGACAGGAGGGCTTTCTTT. Its translation is CASTGDRRAFF.

V and J are TRBV10-1 and TRBJ2-7, with D possibly TRBD1 on 6 matching bases. CDR1 and CDR2 from the germline V gene are WNHNN and SYGVQD (reference sequence). CDR3 length: 15 residues. V was shortened by 7 bases and J by 4 bases, with 20 bases between the two germline ends. The CDR3 loop reads CASTAPRGCWYEQYF. CDR3 sequence (DNA): TGCGCCAGCACCGCACCCAGGGGATGCTGGTACGAGCAGTACTTC.

This chain uses TRBV20-1 with TRBJ1-1; no firm D call. V lost 3 bases and J lost 2, with 13 bases in between. The CDR3 spans 14 residues. CDR1 and CDR2 (germline): DFQATT, SNEGSKA (reference sequence). DNA of the CDR3: TGCAGTGCTAGTTCGGGCAGGACTAACACTGAAGCTTTCTTT. Translated: CSASSGRTNTEAFF.